This TCR beta chain appears in the sequencing data of a study of blood T cell repertoires in COVID-19. Study in general: The United States, Italy and Spain were the sources of the acute and convalescent COVID-19 samples.

The cohort comprised adults aged about 18 to 90 years residing in under 30 US areas. Self-reported history from a screening survey and questionnaire set each donor's cohort. Germline loops: CDR1 MNHNY, CDR2 SVGAGI (reference sequence). The CDR3 totals 17 residues. The J segment lost 0 bases and the V segment lost 6 bases, leaving 9 bases of the junction unmatched. Clones were sequenced by immunoSEQ multiplex PCR, and TCRdb holds only the in-frame ones, with some missing. This sample has some 200,000 clones; roughly 80% occur once, and the top ten carry about 4.6%. The sequencing input was PBMCs or T cells enriched from blood (not recorded which). This chain uses TRBV6-6 with TRBJ2-5; 11 positions match TRBD2. The origin of this receptor is a woman in her fifties or sixties who had been exposed to COVID-19. DNA for the CDR3: TGTGCCAGCAGCCGAATTAGCGGGGGGGCGAACCAAGAGACCCAGTACTTC. Its translation: CASSRISGGANQETQYF.